This TCR beta chain was sequenced during a study of T cells in localized non-small cell lung cancer. The method was immunoSEQ multiplex PCR; TCRdb's version includes in-frame clones alone and lacks a portion of them. Of about 26,000 clones in the sample, 81% are singletons; the top ten hold about 9.6%. Deletions cut 2 bases from V and 0 bases from J, with 8 bases between. Germline V CDR1 and CDR2: SGHTS, YDEGEE. The CDR3 sequence is 15 residues long. The source of this sequence is a man aged 35-69 years with stage III squamous cell lung carcinoma. This chain links TRBV5-8 with TRBJ2-2; D may be TRBD2 (6 bases). This material consisted of peripheral blood, taken before any cancer treatment. CDR3 sequence (DNA): TGTGCCAGCAGCTTCCGGGGGACGAACACCGGGGAGCTGTTTTTT. As protein: CASSFRGTNTGELFF.